These 17 T cell receptor beta chains originate from one sample sequenced in a study of spatial heterogeneity in lung cancer (dated by TCRdb to between 2017 and 2020). The sample's time point, from its label and the paper: sample taken at primary tumor resection. Whole RNA extracted from tumor and nontumor lung tissue, or from cryopreserved PBMC samples, was used for TCR sequencing without cell sorting. Library construction relied on 5' RACE. Data came from a NextSeq 500. TCRdb trimmed public reads at Q25 via fastp, called clones via MiXCR and kept in-frame beta chains. For every CDR3 protein sequence, its rows merge into one entry that carries the most common genes and DNA. This sample gives around 11,000 distinct CDR3 sequences in total; approximately 4% of them show up just once. The top ten constitute just over 7.5% of the sample. Specimen: normal lung tissue next to the tumor, collected at surgery. The receptors shown here come from a male donor with early-stage non-small cell lung cancer.

This clonotype has a count of ten or more. This beta chain appears as a stray read in a library generated for alpha chains; its size is not informative. The V gene is TRBV5-1, the J gene TRBJ2-5, with a possible D match to TRBD2 (5 bases). The CDR3 spans 14 residues. V was clipped by 4 bases and J by 5 bases, with 15 bases between them. The germline V gene has CDR1 SGHRS and CDR2 YFSETQ. As DNA, the CDR3 is TGCGCCAGCAGCCTAACGTCAACGGGGGAGACCCAGTACTTC. It specifies CASSLTSTGETQYF.

This clonotype was counted ten times or more. The library was designed around alpha chains, so this beta chain is a stray read whose abundance carries little weight. The chain is built from TRBV5-1 and TRBJ2-1, with 8 bases aligning to TRBD1. CDR3 length: 14 residues. Germline V lookup: CDR1 SGHRS, CDR2 YFSETQ. V lost 4 bases to trimming and J lost 6 bases; unmatched junction nucleotides: 6. The CDR3 region is CASSHGQGSNEQFF. CDR3 DNA sequence: TGCGCCAGCAGCCATGGACAGGGTTCCAATGAGCAGTTCTTC.

This clonotype was observed at least ten times. The library was designed around alpha chains, so this beta chain is a stray read whose abundance carries little weight. V and J are TRBV7-9 and TRBJ2-4, with D possibly matching TRBD2 (7 bases). Germline CDR1 is SEHNR and CDR2 is FQNEAQ (reference sequence). V was pared by 4 bases and J by 0 bases, with 13 bases between. CDR3 length: 16 amino acids. The CDR3 DNA reads TGTGCCAGCAGCTCTAGGGGGGGGGTAGCCAAAAACATTCAGTACTTC. Protein product: CASSSRGGVAKNIQYF. The full variable domain, rest sourced from reference TRBV7-9 and TRBJ2-4, is DTGVSQNPRHKITKRGQNVTFRCDPISEHNRLYWYRQTLGQGPEFLTYFQNEAQLEKSRLLSDRFSAERPKGSFSTLEIQRTEQGDSAMYLCASSSRGGVAKNIQYFGAGTRLSVL.

This clonotype was recorded at least ten times. This beta chain turned up in a library designed for alpha chains; as an off-target read, its abundance says little. This chain connects TRBV20-1 to TRBJ2-3; D remains ambiguous. Germline V gene sequence: CDR1 DFQATT, CDR2 SNEGSKA (reference sequence). V was cut by 5 bases and J by 2 bases, with 2 bases left in between. The CDR3 covers 10 residues. This chain's CDR3 is CSAVTDTQYF. The CDR3 coding sequence is TGCAGTGCTGTCACAGATACGCAGTATTTT.

The sample holds many counts of this clonotype. This beta chain came through as a stray read in a library set up for alpha chains, and its size says little. The rearrangement uses TRBV20-1 and TRBJ2-3; 11 bases line up with TRBD2. V lost 6 bases, J lost 0 bases, and 8 bases stayed unmatched. Germline V gene lookup returns CDR1 DFQATT and CDR2 SNEGSKA (reference sequence). The CDR3 runs 16 residues. CDR3 DNA sequence: TGCAGTGCCCAACCGCTAGCGGGGGGAAGCACAGATACGCAGTATTTT. This translates into CSAQPLAGGSTDTQYF.

This clonotype has a count of ten or more. Being off target in a library aimed at alpha chains, this beta chain has a size of little meaning. This chain connects TRBV5-1 to TRBJ1-2; D remains unclear. V gave up 5 bases and J gave up 0 bases, with 11 bases separating them. Germline loops: CDR1 SGHRS, CDR2 YFSETQ. The CDR3 length is 14 residues. The CDR3 reads CASSLREANYGYTF. The CDR3 nucleotides read TGCGCCAGCAGTCTTCGAGAGGCTAACTATGGCTACACCTTC.

This clonotype ranks as medium-sized. This beta chain came through as a stray read in a library set up for alpha chains, and its size says little. V gene TRBV3-1 combines with J gene TRBJ2-1; D remains ambiguous. CDR1 LGHDT and CDR2 YNNKEL come from the germline V gene (reference sequence). V lost 4 bases to trimming and J lost 3 bases, with 13 bases between them. The length of the CDR3 is 15 residues. The CDR3 loop reads CASSLSSGIYNEQFF. The CDR3 coding sequence is TGTGCCAGCAGCCTGAGTTCTGGCATCTACAATGAGCAGTTCTTC.

This clonotype was detected ten times or more. Because this beta chain is a stray read in a library intended to capture alpha chains, its abundance should not be given much weight. The V gene is TRBV6-1, the J gene TRBJ1-5; D is unresolved. The germline V gene has CDR1 MNHNS and CDR2 SASEGT. This CDR3 is 14 amino acids long. V was clipped by 10 bases and J by 0 bases, with 13 bases between them. CDR3 residues: CAISKGYSNQPQHF. DNA for the CDR3: TGTGCCATCTCAAAAGGGTATAGCAATCAGCCCCAGCATTTT.

This clonotype was recorded a few times. Little can be read into the size of this beta chain, an off-target read in a library designed for alpha chains. The chain has TRBV2 and TRBJ1-6, with a weak D call TRBD1 (6 bases). Deletions cut 7 bases from V and 2 bases from J, with 6 bases between. The CDR3 totals 13 residues. CDR1 and CDR2 (germline): SNHLY, FYNNEI. The DNA for the CDR3 is TGTGCCAGCAAGGGGGCCTATAATTCACCCCTCCACTTT. Amino acids: CASKGAYNSPLHF.

With respect to this clonotype: Its ends do not fully match the called genes, so a read error is possible. This beta chain is an off-target read within a library intended for alpha chains, so its frequency means little. CDR3 coding DNA: TGTGCTAGCAGCCAACTCGCATTGCCAGAAGAGACCCAGTACTTC. Protein product: CASSQLALPEETQYF. The chain links TRBV11-1 to TRBJ2-5; no clear D. CDR1 is SGHAT and CDR2 is FQDESV in the germline V gene (reference sequence). CDR3 length: 15 residues.

By share of the sample, this clonotype is medium-sized. This beta chain appears as a stray read in a library generated for alpha chains; its size is not informative. The rearrangement uses TRBV12-3 or TRBV12-4 and TRBJ2-5; D ambiguous. This CDR3 is 14 amino acids long. Between the trimmed V and J ends, which lost 2 bases and 1 base, there was a span of 8 bases. The CDR3 loop reads CASSLPASQETQYF. The CDR3 DNA reads TGTGCCAGCAGTTTACCGGCTAGCCAAGAGACCCAGTACTTC.

This clonotype was seen ten or more times. This beta chain is off target for a library built for alpha chains, so its abundance means little. The rearrangement joins TRBV6-5 to TRBJ1-2, with D uncertain. Germline-derived CDR1 and CDR2 are MNHEY and SVGAGI. The CDR3 totals 14 residues. Between the trimmed V and J ends, which lost 2 bases and 2 bases, there was a span of 9 bases. CDR3 region: CASSYERKNYGYTF. Written as DNA, the CDR3 is TGTGCCAGCAGTTACGAAAGGAAGAACTATGGCTACACCTTC.

In its sample, this clonotype ranks as medium-sized. This beta chain is a stray read from a library made for alpha chains; its abundance is not meaningful. DNA for the CDR3: TGCAGCGTTGTATGGGGGAAAGGCTACACCTTC. This gives the protein CSVVWGKGYTF. The rearrangement joins TRBV29-1 to TRBJ1-2, with D perhaps matching TRBD1 (5 bases). The CDR3 has 11 amino acids. V was shortened by 4 bases and J by 8 bases, with 11 bases between the two germline ends. Germline V gene data show CDR1 as SQVTM and CDR2 as ANQGSEA.

This clonotype was recorded at least ten times. This beta chain is off target for a library built for alpha chains, so its abundance means little. The V gene is TRBV20-1, the J gene TRBJ1-5, with no clear D. CDR1 and CDR2 (germline): DFQATT, SNEGSKA (reference sequence). This CDR3 is built from 12 residues. Between the trimmed V and J ends, which lost 6 bases and 2 bases, there was a span of 8 bases. The CDR3 DNA follows: TGCAGTGCAGAAGAAGGCAATCAGCCCCAGCATTTT. Amino acids: CSAEEGNQPQHF.

This clonotype appeared many times. Since the library was made to target alpha chains, this beta chain is a stray read and its abundance is not meaningful. The chain carries TRBV7-2 and TRBJ2-3; no reliable D call. V shed 1 base and J shed 0 bases, with 11 bases lying between them. Germline lookup yields CDR1 SGHTA and CDR2 FQGNSA. The CDR3 totals 16 residues. CDR3 sequence: CASSLVAGRSTDTQYF. For the CDR3, the DNA is TGTGCCAGCAGCTTAGTCGCAGGTCGGAGCACAGATACGCAGTATTTT.

This clonotype was seen ten or more times. Being off target in a library aimed at alpha chains, this beta chain has a size of little meaning. The V gene is TRBV20-1, the J gene TRBJ2-3; 7 bases align to TRBD1. CDR1 and CDR2 from the germline V gene are DFQATT and SNEGSKA (reference sequence). The junction had 13 bases not matched to a gene; V was cut back by 6 bases and J by 1 base. The CDR3 covers 16 residues. CDR3 loop: CSAARQGELGTDTQYF. CDR3 DNA sequence: TGCAGTGCCGCACGACAGGGCGAGCTGGGCACAGATACGCAGTATTTT.

This clonotype was counted at least ten times. In a library made to pick up alpha chains, this beta chain is a stray read with a size that means little. This rearrangement joins TRBV28 to TRBJ1-2; weak D call: TRBD1 (5 bases). Looked up from germline, CDR1 is MDHEN and CDR2 is SYDVKM. CDR3 length: 14 residues. The V end was cut by 2 bases, the J end by 0 bases, with 7 bases between. The CDR3 region is CASSLRGANYGYTF. The DNA of the CDR3 is TGTGCCAGCAGTTTACGAGGGGCTAACTATGGCTACACCTTC.